Here is one TCR beta chain with its context. Its specificity is not known. The CDR3 is 13 amino acids. V was shortened by 6 bases and J by 7 bases, with 16 bases between the two germline ends. CDR1 MDHEN and CDR2 SYDVKM come from the germline V gene. This sample is part of a study of cytomegalovirus exposure and HLA in healthy donors. Study-wide findings and caveats: Across donors, most TCRs were seen rarely, yet some public ones were widespread.

The PCR was carried out with 60 Vbeta primers and 13 Jbeta primers. The table came from immunoSEQ multiplex PCR; TCRdb's copy has only in-frame clones and leaves some out. The table includes 45,000 to 65,000 clones, under 90% detected once. Sequencing input: PBMCs. The rearrangement links TRBV28 to TRBJ2-7; TRBD1 might be the D (5 bases). The receptor was derived from a woman younger than 30 in good health and CMV-seronegative. The CDR3, as DNA: TGTGCCAGCAGAAGGACAAACCCGTGGGAGCAGTACTTC. It translates to CASRRTNPWEQYF. Using reference TRBV28 and TRBJ2-7 for the parts outside the CDR3, the full variable domain is DVKVTQSSRYLVKRTGEKVFLECVQDMDHENMFWYRQDPGLGLRLIYFSYDVKMKEKGDIPEGYSVSREKKERFSLILESASTNQTSMYLCASRRTNPWEQYFGPGTRLTVT.